The clone carrying this TCR beta chain was seen more than once but under ten times. Its antigen is as yet unknown. HTBI primers from iRepertoire and Arm-PCR of CDR3 regions yielded the TCR beta libraries. From the multiplex PCR reads, TCRdb called clonotypes with MiXCR, one entry per CDR3 protein. The sample has about 470,000 distinct CDR3 sequences, around 16% seen once. The data were taken from a study of regulatory T cells in long-lasting Graves disease. Regarding the study as a whole: Persistent patients shared 2,700 or so public clonotypes among themselves. Newly diagnosed patients shared fewer, at some 970.

Sample time point: newly diagnosed GD, antithyroid drugs for less than 3 months. RNA from PBMCs was the source of the TCR library. Tubes containing EDTA received roughly 8.8 milliliters of drawn peripheral blood. Trimming stripped 3 bases from V and 3 bases from J, with 12 bases between. Germline V gene data show CDR1 as MNHEY and CDR2 as SVGAGI. The CDR3 has 15 amino acids. A further study also used this sample, focusing on T cells in Graves' hyperthyroidism and ophthalmopathy. From that study: The HTBI primer set served for first-round RT-PCR of the TCR CDR3.

Specimen: peripheral blood mononuclear cells (PBMCs), collected at new diagnosis, from a patient treated with antithyroid drugs. The chain couples TRBV6-5 to TRBJ1-5; TRBD1 might be the D (5 bases). This receptor was taken from a man in his forties with Graves disease. Written as DNA, the CDR3 is TGTGCCAGCAGTTATTTCAGGGCCTCCAATCAGCCCCAGCATTTT. This codes for CASSYFRASNQPQHF.